Each of the 31 T cell receptor beta chains below was sequenced from the same sample in a study of blood T cell repertoires in COVID-19. Assay used: immunoSEQ multiplex PCR; TCRdb lists only in-frame clones, some missing. Among hundreds of thousands of clones listed, 85% were seen once. The sequenced sample consisted of PBMCs or T cells enriched from blood (not recorded which). These receptors came from a woman aged 45-65 years who had recovered from COVID-19.

This clone is a singleton in its sample. The rearrangement links TRBV7-9 to TRBJ2-6; 10 bases map to TRBD2. Germline V gene sequence: CDR1 SEHNR, CDR2 FQNEAQ (reference sequence). J lost 0 bases, V lost 9 bases, and 5 bases had no gene match. CDR3 length: 16 residues. The CDR3 DNA follows: TGTGCCAGTAGCGGGAGGCATCTCTCTGGGGCCAACGTCCTGACTTTC. Protein product: CASSGRHLSGANVLTF.

J is TRBJ1-6 and V is TRBV7-9; TRBD1 agrees at 9 bases. Germline CDR1 is SEHNR and CDR2 is FQNEAQ (reference sequence). V shed 8 bases, J shed 7 bases, and the junction held 6 bases outside the gene matches. The CDR3 is 14 residues long. CDR3 DNA sequence: TGTGCCAGCTGCTCGGGACAGGGAAATTCACCCCTCCACTTT. Translation: CASCSGQGNSPLHF.

The V gene is TRBV10-3, the J gene TRBJ2-7, with D possibly TRBD1 on 6 matching bases. V was trimmed by 4 bases and J by 3 bases, leaving 16 bases between them. Germline CDR1 reads ENHRY; CDR2 reads SYGVKD. The CDR3 consists of 15 residues. The CDR3 loop is CAISAIRDINYEQYF. The CDR3 bases are TGTGCCATCAGTGCGATACGGGACATAAACTACGAGCAGTACTTC.

The chain uses TRBV25-1 and TRBJ1-3, with D perhaps TRBD1 (6 bases). V dropped 6 bases and J dropped 0 bases, with 12 bases sitting between them. Germline loops: CDR1 MGHDK, CDR2 SYGVNS. The CDR3 sequence is 15 residues long. This CDR3 reads CASRATGTSGNTIYF. CDR3 DNA sequence: TGTGCCAGCAGGGCGACAGGTACCTCTGGAAACACCATATATTTT.

The DNA for the CDR3 is TGTGCCAGCAGCTCACTTAGCCAGCCCCAGCATTTT. Its translation: CASSSLSQPQHF. J is TRBJ1-5 and V is TRBV12-3 or TRBV12-4, with D unresolved. The CDR3 has 12 residues. V dropped 6 bases and J dropped 7 bases, with 10 bases sitting between them.

The genes are TRBV7-2 and TRBJ1-5; D might be TRBD1 (5 bases). The CDR3 is 17 residues long. Trimming removed 2 bases at V and 2 bases at J, with 16 bases between. Germline values: CDR1 SGHTA, CDR2 FQGNSA. CDR3 sequence (DNA): TGTGCCAGCAGCTTACTCCCGCGGGGAGGGGGCAATCAGCCCCAGCATTTT. Amino acid sequence: CASSLLPRGGGNQPQHF.

This clone was detected only once. J is TRBJ1-5 and V is TRBV6-1, with D perhaps TRBD1 (5 bases). CDR1 and CDR2 from the germline V gene are MNHNS and SASEGT. This CDR3 has 15 amino acids. With 1 base removed from V and 2 bases from J, the gap between germline ends came to 9 bases. The CDR3 DNA is TGTGCCAGCAGTGAAGGGGGCAGGGGCAATCAGCCCCAGCATTTT. Protein product: CASSEGGRGNQPQHF.

The V call is TRBV18, the J call TRBJ1-5; 7 nucleotides line up with TRBD1. The CDR3 contains 14 residues. Germline V gene lookup returns CDR1 KGHSH and CDR2 LQKENI. V dropped 3 bases and J dropped 8; count of bases not matched to a gene: 7. The CDR3 protein is CASSPQNGQEPQHF. The DNA of the CDR3 is TGTGCCAGCTCACCTCAAAACGGACAGGAGCCCCAGCATTTT.

The CDR3 sequence: CSAGLANTGELFF. In DNA form, the CDR3 reads TGCAGCGCAGGACTAGCTAACACCGGGGAGCTGTTTTTT. The gene calls are TRBV29-1 and TRBJ2-2, with 8 bases fitting TRBD2. CDR1 SQVTM and CDR2 ANQGSEA come from the germline V gene. This CDR3 is built from 13 residues. V shed 7 bases, J shed 2 bases, and the junction held 3 bases outside the gene matches.

V and J are TRBV3-1 (or the pseudogene TRBV3-2) and TRBJ1-2, with 7 bases matching TRBD1. The CDR3 has 16 residues. Trimming cost V 3 bases and J 1 base; bases outside gene matches: 8. CDR1 LGHDT and CDR2 YNNKEL come from the germline V gene (reference sequence). The CDR3 nucleotides are TGTGCCAGCAGCCACCATAGGACAGGTCTTAACTATGGCTACACCTTC. As protein: CASSHHRTGLNYGYTF.

The chain recombines TRBV5-4 with TRBJ1-3, with 9 positions matching TRBD1. J gave up 0 bases and V 2 bases, and 0 bases lay outside the gene matches. In germline, CDR1 is SGHNT, CDR2 YYREEE (reference sequence). The CDR3 is 15 residues long. The CDR3 spells CASSLQGASGNTIYF. The DNA of the CDR3 is TGTGCCAGCAGCTTACAGGGGGCCTCTGGAAACACCATATATTTT.

This clone was seen a single time. The chain couples TRBV28 to TRBJ1-1; D is uncertain. Germline V gene lookup returns CDR1 MDHEN and CDR2 SYDVKM. Trimming left V 2 bases short and J 6 bases short, with 7 bases between. The CDR3 contains 12 residues. CDR3 sequence: CASSLGGPEAFF. CDR3 bases: TGTGCCAGCAGTTTAGGAGGGCCTGAAGCTTTCTTT.

This clone was detected a few times. The chain couples TRBV10-2 to TRBJ1-5; 7 nucleotides agree with TRBD1. From germline, CDR1 is WSHSY and CDR2 SAAADI. V dropped 3 bases and J dropped 4; count of bases not matched to a gene: 3. This CDR3 comprises 14 residues. CDR3 residues: CASSDRDRNQPQHF. The DNA of the CDR3 is TGCGCCAGCAGTGACCGGGACAGAAATCAGCCCCAGCATTTT.

J is TRBJ2-7 and V is TRBV19; maybe TRBD2 (6 bases). V lost 7 bases, J lost 3 bases, and 13 bases lay in between. The CDR3 extends over 13 amino acids. The V gene's germline CDR1 is LNHDA and CDR2 SQIVND (reference sequence). The CDR3 loop reads CASNPGLYYEQYF. CDR3 DNA sequence: TGTGCCAGTAATCCGGGACTCTACTACGAGCAGTACTTC.

The count of this clone is one. The chain links TRBV19 to TRBJ1-5; perhaps TRBD1 as D (6 bases). Trimming removed 3 bases at V and 6 bases at J, with 9 bases between. The CDR3 sequence is 13 residues long. Per the germline V gene, CDR1 is LNHDA and CDR2 is SQIVND (reference sequence). The CDR3 is CASSIRQAQPQHF. The CDR3 coding sequence is TGTGCCAGTAGTATCCGACAGGCTCAGCCCCAGCATTTT.

This chain joins TRBV5-1 and TRBJ1-2; D remains unclear. CDR1 and CDR2 (germline): SGHRS, YFSETQ. CDR3 length equals 13 residues. V shed 5 bases and J shed 3 bases, with 11 bases lying between them. CDR3 coding DNA: TGCGCCAGCAGGCGGGAAATTTACTATGGCTACACCTTC. Translation: CASRREIYYGYTF.

The CDR3 loop is CATAGGDREYQPQHF. CDR3 coding DNA: TGTGCCACCGCTGGGGGGGACAGGGAGTATCAGCCCCAGCATTTT. This sequence joins TRBV6-5 and TRBJ1-5, with TRBD1 identical over 9 bases. The CDR3 loop spans 15 amino acids. The V gene's germline CDR1 is MNHEY and CDR2 SVGAGI. J gave up 5 bases and V 10 bases, and 12 bases lay outside the gene matches.

This clone has only one observation. The chain recombines TRBV7-9 with TRBJ1-1, with 9 positions matching TRBD1. The CDR3 is 14 amino acids. After removal of 3 bases from V and 4 bases from J, the junction contained 3 bases not matched to a gene. Per germline, CDR1 SEHNR and CDR2 FQNEAQ (reference sequence). This CDR3 is CASSFTGGGTEAFF. In DNA, the CDR3 is TGTGCCAGCAGCTTTACAGGGGGCGGCACTGAAGCTTTCTTT.

This chain links TRBV3-1 (or the pseudogene TRBV3-2) with TRBJ1-6; D ambiguous. V was cut by 3 bases and J by 5 bases, with 11 bases left in between. This CDR3 has 15 residues. The germline V gene has CDR1 LGHDT and CDR2 YNNKEL (reference sequence). The CDR3 DNA is TGTGCCAGCAGCCAGGGCCTTATGGATAATTCACCCCTCCACTTT. Its protein is CASSQGLMDNSPLHF.

J is TRBJ2-1 and V is TRBV19; D is possibly TRBD1 (6 bases). Germline V gene lookup returns CDR1 LNHDA and CDR2 SQIVND (reference sequence). The CDR3 sequence is 17 residues long. Trimming pared 1 base from V and 3 bases from J, leaving 16 bases between. CDR3 DNA: TGTGCCAGTAGTATAGGGGGGCTGCGACCTGACTACAATGAGCAGTTCTTC. Its protein product is CASSIGGLRPDYNEQFF.

This clone was observed a handful of times. This chain links TRBV7-9 with TRBJ2-7; D is ambiguous. The CDR3 runs to 14 residues. In germline, CDR1 is SEHNR, CDR2 FQNEAQ (reference sequence). The V and J ends lost 1 base and 0 bases respectively, with 7 bases between them. CDR3 nucleotide sequence: TGTGCCAGCAGCTTAGTCAGTAACTCCTACGAGCAGTACTTC. It codes for CASSLVSNSYEQYF.

This clone appeared a single time. The chain joins TRBV19 to TRBJ1-5, with TRBD1 identical over 10 bases. The germline V gene has CDR1 LNHDA and CDR2 SQIVND (reference sequence). V shed 6 bases and J 8 bases; nucleotides not matched to a gene: 7. This CDR3 is built from 14 residues. The CDR3 loop reads CASRGQGIVEPQHF. DNA of the CDR3: TGTGCCAGTAGGGGACAGGGGATAGTGGAGCCCCAGCATTTT.

This rearrangement joins TRBV9 to TRBJ1-1; a possible D gene is TRBD1 (6 bases). The V end was cut by 3 bases, the J end by 0 bases, with 9 bases between. In germline, CDR1 is SGDLS, CDR2 YYNGEE. CDR3 length equals 14 residues. CDR3 sequence: CASSAGQLNTEAFF. For the CDR3, the DNA is TGTGCCAGCAGCGCGGGACAATTGAACACTGAAGCTTTCTTT. Filled out from reference TRBV9 and TRBJ1-1, the complete variable domain reads DSGVTQTPKHLITATGQRVTLRCSPRSGDLSVYWYQQSLDQGLQFLIQYYNGEERAKGNILERFSAQQFPDLHSELNLSSLELGDSALYFCASSAGQLNTEAFFGQGTRLTVV.

The chain uses TRBV12-3 or TRBV12-4 and TRBJ1-2; D remains ambiguous. CDR3 size: 13 residues. V was shortened by 3 bases and J by 7 bases, with 12 bases between the two germline ends. CDR3 coding DNA: TGTGCCAGCAGTTTTAAAAGCCGGAGTGGCTACACCTTC. It translates to CASSFKSRSGYTF.

This clone was seen once. The gene calls are TRBV29-1 and TRBJ2-5, with D possibly being TRBD1 (5 bases). Trimming removed 3 bases from V and 3 bases from J, with 14 bases in between. This CDR3 contains 14 residues. Germline lookup yields CDR1 SQVTM and CDR2 ANQGSEA. In DNA form, the CDR3 reads TGCAGCGTTGACGCAGGGATCCTCAAAGAGACCCAGTACTTC. This encodes CSVDAGILKETQYF.

The chain combines TRBV7-9 with TRBJ1-6, with 8 bases matching TRBD1. V dropped 1 base and J dropped 7; count of bases not matched to a gene: 3. The CDR3 consists of 15 residues. The germline gives CDR1 SEHNR, CDR2 FQNEAQ (reference sequence). The CDR3 DNA sequence: TGTGCCAGCAGCTTAGAAGGACAGGGCAATTCACCCCTCCACTTT. Encoded protein: CASSLEGQGNSPLHF.

This clone was seen repeatedly, ten times or more. V gene TRBV15 combines with J gene TRBJ1-6, with D possibly matching TRBD1 (5 bases). Trimming removed 6 bases from V and 3 bases from J, with 6 bases in between. This CDR3 has 13 amino acids. Germline V gene lookup returns CDR1 LNHNV and CDR2 YYDKDF (reference sequence). CDR3 region: CATRDSYNSPLHF. The CDR3 region has the DNA TGTGCCACCAGAGACAGCTATAATTCACCCCTCCACTTT.

The chain joins TRBV7-2 to TRBJ2-3; 8 bases are shared with TRBD2. The CDR3 runs to 17 residues. The V and J ends lost 5 bases and 0 bases, in that order; junction bases with no gene match: 10. The germline V gene has CDR1 SGHTA and CDR2 FQGNSA. The CDR3, as DNA: TGTGCCAGCAGCGGCCGACTAGCGAAGGCTAGCACAGATACGCAGTATTTT. It is translated as CASSGRLAKASTDTQYF.

J is TRBJ2-3 and V is TRBV27, with D possibly TRBD2 on 7 matching bases. This CDR3 has 15 amino acids. Deletions cut 6 bases from V and 5 bases from J, with 18 bases between. Germline assignment: CDR1 MNHEY and CDR2 SMNVEV (reference sequence). The CDR3 reads CASRELGGGRDTQYF. The CDR3 DNA reads TGTGCCAGCAGAGAATTGGGAGGGGGAAGAGATACGCAGTATTTT.

The chain joins TRBV5-8 to TRBJ2-5; 7 nucleotides agree with TRBD2. The CDR3 length is 14 residues. CDR1 SGHTS and CDR2 YDEGEE come from the germline V gene. The trim removed 4 bases at V and 1 base at J, leaving 4 bases unmatched. CDR3 coding DNA: TGTGCCAGCAGCCCTAGACTAGCCCAAGAGACCCAGTACTTC. Protein product: CASSPRLAQETQYF.

Regarding this clone: The sample contains more than one DNA sequence encoding this CDR3. This chain links TRBV2 with TRBJ2-7; D is undetermined. The V end was cut by 8 bases, the J end by 3 bases, with 8 bases between. This CDR3 contains 11 residues. CDR1 is SNHLY, CDR2 FYNNEI, per germline. In DNA, the CDR3 is TGTGCCAGCTCTGGGCACTACGAGCAGTACTTC. It codes for CASSGHYEQYF.